This T cell receptor beta chain was sequenced during a study of CXCR3-negative and CXCR3-positive naive CD8 T cells. Study outcomes and limitations: Cryopreservation partially decreased CXCR3 expression, and most assays used fresh PBMCs. TCR interaction strength was inferred from TRB CDR3 physicochemistry, as CD5 matched across naive subsets. Naive cells, whether CXCR3-negative or CXCR3-positive, had similar TRBV-TRBJ usage, while memory cells differed.

TRB cDNA was prepared as libraries by UMI-labeled 5' RACE. TCRdb reprocessed the 5' RACE reads and stores each CDR3 protein as one record, lacking DNA. Recorded for this sample: some 56,000 distinct CDR3 sequences. As regards this clonotype: Its specificity is not known.

From germline, CDR1 is LGHDT and CDR2 YNNKEL (reference sequence). The CDR3 contains 15 residues. The chain links TRBV3-1 to TRBJ2-2. The TCR originated in a human donor in good health. Some clones in this sample may be carry-over from other donors' samples. The specimen sequenced was memory CD8+ T cells from blood. The CDR3 spells CASSLTSDETGELFF.